This entry describes one TCR beta chain. The target antigen is unknown. This specimen comes from a study of cytomegalovirus exposure and HLA in healthy donors. Regarding the study as a whole: Certain sequence variants were highly shared and formed a cluster, and this cluster was likely a sequencing artifact. Within an earlier analysis, most TCR beta V segments proved productive either about 90% or about 30% of the time. Of the V segments, some could not be distinguished, including TRBV6-2 and TRBV6-3, and were excluded. In a later analysis, several top co-occurrence clusters appeared linked to parvovirus B19, influenza, CMV and Epstein-Barr virus.

The PCR was carried out with 60 Vbeta primers and 13 Jbeta primers. Measured with immunoSEQ multiplex PCR; TCRdb has only the in-frame clones, and not every one. The listing records around 44,000 clones. In germline, CDR1 is SGHVS, CDR2 FNYEAQ. Trimming pared 1 base from V and 0 bases from J, leaving 15 bases between. The CDR3 covers 17 residues. The rearrangement joins TRBV7-6 to TRBJ1-1; the D is unclear. The TCR was taken from a male donor in good health and CMV-seropositive. The sequenced sample was PBMCs. The CDR3 nucleotides are TGTGCCAGCAGCTTAGAGAGGTCGAGCCTAATGAACACTGAAGCTTTCTTT. It yields the protein CASSLERSSLMNTEAFF.